This T cell receptor beta chain appears in the sequencing data of a study of cytomegalovirus exposure and HLA in healthy donors. A remark on this clone: Its antigen is as yet unknown.

This PCR relied on a set of 60 Vbeta primers and 13 Jbeta primers. TCRdb keeps only in-frame clones here, not all; method: immunoSEQ multiplex PCR. The table shows about 120,000 clones, with 81% occurring only once. General study findings and limits: Researchers catalogued under 200 TCR beta chains as cytomegalovirus-associated. The classifier reportedly diagnosed cytomegalovirus status with high specificity and sensitivity. Excluded: some indistinguishable V segments such as TRBV6-2 and TRBV6-3.

The CDR3 extends over 18 amino acids. The germline gives CDR1 SEHNR, CDR2 FQNEAQ (reference sequence). J was trimmed by 4 bases and V by 1 base; bases with no gene match: 13. This clonotype was sampled from a woman aged 40 to 50 in good health and CMV-seronegative. The sample comprised PBMCs. This chain joins TRBV7-9 and TRBJ2-4; 7 bases match TRBD1. The CDR3 sequence is CASSLEEVWGQLKNIQYF. The CDR3 nucleotides read TGTGCCAGCAGCTTAGAAGAGGTGTGGGGACAGCTAAAAAACATTCAGTACTTC. The full variable domain, with the rest looked up from reference TRBV7-9 and TRBJ2-4, is DTGVSQNPRHKITKRGQNVTFRCDPISEHNRLYWYRQTLGQGPEFLTYFQNEAQLEKSRLLSDRFSAERPKGSFSTLEIQRTEQGDSAMYLCASSLEEVWGQLKNIQYFGAGTRLSVL.